The 11 T cell receptor beta chains listed next were all sequenced from one sample in a study of T cells in Graves' hyperthyroidism and ophthalmopathy. Amplified TCR beta CDR3 regions derived from RNA transcripts. The HTBI primer set served for first-round RT-PCR of the TCR CDR3. TCRdb independently ran MiXCR on the multiplex PCR reads; one entry per CDR3 protein. The sample consists of 750,000 to 900,000 distinct CDR3 sequences, over 35% of them appearing once. Sequenced: blood. These receptor sequences come from a man between 18 and 35 years old with Graves' hyperthyroidism.

V is TRBV19 and J is TRBJ1-2, with a weak D call TRBD1 (5 bases). Germline assignment: CDR1 LNHDA and CDR2 SQIVND (reference sequence). The CDR3 has 15 residues. V lost 2 bases, J lost 0 bases, and 10 bases lay in between. The CDR3 reads CASSIIGATNYGYTF. DNA for the CDR3: TGTGCCAGTAGTATAATAGGGGCTACTAACTATGGCTACACCTTC.

This clonotype was counted ten times or more. This chain joins TRBV7-9 and TRBJ1-2, with TRBD1 as a possible D gene (5 bases). From germline, CDR1 is SEHNR and CDR2 FQNEAQ (reference sequence). Trimming pared 1 base from V and 7 bases from J, leaving 10 bases between. The length of the CDR3 is 13 residues. CDR3 in DNA: TGTGCCAGCAGCTTAGGACAGAAAAGTGGCTACACCTTC. Translating gives CASSLGQKSGYTF.

This clonotype has just a few counts. The chain recombines TRBV5-1 with TRBJ2-7, with D unresolved. This CDR3 comprises 14 residues. The germline V gene encodes CDR1 SGHRS and CDR2 YFSETQ. V lost 3 bases, J lost 4 bases, and 14 bases lay in between. The CDR3 bases are TGCGCCAGCAGCTGGCGGCAGGAGTCATACGAGCAGTACTTC. Its translation is CASSWRQESYEQYF.

The V and J genes are TRBV5-1 and TRBJ2-2; D remains ambiguous. The CDR3 is 17 amino acids. V dropped 0 bases and J dropped 1 base, with 13 bases sitting between them. Germline V gives CDR1 SGHRS, CDR2 YFSETQ. CDR3 protein: CASSLGPGRENTGELFF. The CDR3 DNA reads as TGCGCCAGCAGCTTGGGACCTGGTCGCGAGAACACCGGGGAGCTGTTTTTT.

The sample holds many counts of this clonotype. The rearrangement joins TRBV7-9 to TRBJ1-6; no definite D call. V was pared by 1 base and J by 10 bases, with 5 bases between. CDR3 length: 12 residues. CDR1 and CDR2 (germline): SEHNR, FQNEAQ (reference sequence). CDR3 loop: CASSLDGSPLHF. The DNA for the CDR3 is TGTGCCAGCAGCTTAGACGGGTCACCCCTCCACTTT.

The rearrangement uses TRBV29-1 and TRBJ1-2; TRBD1 might be the D (5 bases). This CDR3 spans 16 amino acids. V was pared by 6 bases and J by 4 bases, with 24 bases between. Germline V lookup: CDR1 SQVTM, CDR2 ANQGSEA. CDR3 sequence: CSVEKDISSGVYGYTF. The CDR3 bases are TGCAGCGTGGAGAAGGACATATCATCTGGGGTCTATGGCTACACCTTC.

This clonotype was observed at least ten times. The rearrangement uses TRBV10-3 and TRBJ2-7; 7 positions agree with TRBD2. Germline lookup yields CDR1 ENHRY and CDR2 SYGVKD. V shed 7 bases, J shed 7 bases, and the junction held 13 bases outside the gene matches. The CDR3 contains 14 residues. CDR3 nucleotides: TGTGCCATCACGCGGGAGTCAACCTCCAGTGAGCAGTACTTC. Its translation is CAITRESTSSEQYF.

This clonotype was picked up one time. The V and J genes are TRBV9 and TRBJ2-2, with D possibly TRBD1 on 6 matching bases. This CDR3 region has 15 residues. V lost 2 bases to trimming and J lost 6 bases, with 14 bases between them. Germline V gene sequence: CDR1 SGDLS, CDR2 YYNGEE. CDR3 nucleotides: TGTGCCAGCAGCGTCAACAGGGAAAGGGCCGGGGAGCTGTTTTTT. Amino acids: CASSVNRERAGELFF. Based on the CDR3 plus reference TRBV9 and TRBJ2-2, the full variable domain is DSGVTQTPKHLITATGQRVTLRCSPRSGDLSVYWYQQSLDQGLQFLIQYYNGEERAKGNILERFSAQQFPDLHSELNLSSLELGDSALYFCASSVNRERAGELFFGEGSRLTVL.

This clonotype came up many times. The V gene is TRBV11-2, the J gene TRBJ1-2, with D hard to call. Germline CDR1 is SGHAT and CDR2 is FQNNGV. V lost 10 bases and J lost 6, with 21 bases in between. This CDR3 spans 14 amino acids. CDR3 amino acids: CATADLTVPNGYTF. The CDR3 bases are TGTGCCACCGCCGACCTGACGGTCCCTAATGGCTACACCTTC.

Comments on this clonotype: This may be a read error, as it is one base from a much larger clone. The chain combines TRBV5-1 with TRBJ1-2, with TRBD1 matching 8 bases. This CDR3 comprises 13 residues. Germline V CDR1 and CDR2: SGHRS, YFSETQ. The CDR3 is CASSPGRGQSYTF. CDR3 bases: TGTGCCAGCAGCCCGGGCAGGGGGCAAAGCTACACCTTC.

The sample holds many counts of this clonotype. The junction and the germline gene differ at one end; a read error may be behind it. J is TRBJ1-1 and V is TRBV5-1; possible D gene TRBD1, 5 bases. The CDR3 loop spans 12 amino acids. CDR1 and CDR2 (germline): SGHRS, YFSETQ. The CDR3 bases are TGCGCCAGCAGCGAGGGGAACCCTGAAGCTTTCTTT. Amino acid sequence: CASSEGNPEAFF.